The T cell receptor (beta chain) under discussion was sequenced for a study of cytomegalovirus exposure and HLA in healthy donors. The CDR3 is made up of 14 amino acids. Germline V gene data show CDR1 as SQVTM and CDR2 as ANQGSEA. The V end lost 4 bases, the J end lost 1 base, and 13 bases lay between the germline ends. Libraries were prepared by immunoSEQ multiplex PCR; TCRdb keeps only in-frame clonotypes and omits some of them. The table records just under 150,000 clones, roughly 89% of them present only once. The clonotype originates from a man in his late teens or twenties in good health and CMV-seropositive. The chain combines TRBV29-1 with TRBJ1-1; D ambiguous. Sequencing was done on a sample of PBMCs. The CDR3 nucleotides are TGCAGCGTTGTAACGGGAGCTCAGAACACTGAAGCTTTCTTT. Its protein product is CSVVTGAQNTEAFF.